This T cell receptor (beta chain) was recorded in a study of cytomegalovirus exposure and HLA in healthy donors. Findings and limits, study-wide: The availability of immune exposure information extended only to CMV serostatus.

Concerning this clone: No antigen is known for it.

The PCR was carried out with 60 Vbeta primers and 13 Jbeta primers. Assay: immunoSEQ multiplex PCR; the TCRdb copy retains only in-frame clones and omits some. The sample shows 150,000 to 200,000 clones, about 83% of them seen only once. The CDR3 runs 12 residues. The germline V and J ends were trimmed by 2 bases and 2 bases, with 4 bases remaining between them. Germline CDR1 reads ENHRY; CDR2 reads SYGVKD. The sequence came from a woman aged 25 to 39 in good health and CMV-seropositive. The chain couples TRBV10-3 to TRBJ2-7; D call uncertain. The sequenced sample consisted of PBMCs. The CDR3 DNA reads TGTGCCATCAGTGAGCCTCCCTACGAGCAGTACTTC. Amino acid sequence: CAISEPPYEQYF.